This T cell receptor (beta chain) was captured by sequencing in a study of T cell responses to AZD1222 COVID-19 vaccine. Study-level points and caveats: Spike was spanned by vaccine-associated CD4 TCRs, with dominance at 160-218 and 743-854. Donors skewed white British and female; clonal diversity was possibly underestimated. With two AZD1222 doses given, Spike-specific TCR breadth and depth both rose.

Sequencing used immunoSEQ multiplex PCR; TCRdb keeps in-frame clones, though not all of them. Found here are around 110,000 clones, roughly 87% of them singletons; the top ten hold around 7.5%. Details on this clone: Antigen specificity is unknown.

CDR1 and CDR2 (germline): SQVTM, ANQGSEA. There are 12 residues in the CDR3. V lost 6 bases to trimming and J lost 1 base, with 9 bases between them. This clonotype originated in an adult in good health. The chain links TRBV29-1 to TRBJ1-1, with D possibly TRBD1 on 5 matching bases. This sample comprised peripheral blood, obtained on day 0 of AZD1222 vaccination. CDR3 DNA: TGCAGCGTCAGACAGACGAACACTGAAGCTTTCTTT. Translation gives CSVRQTNTEAFF. Full variable domain (remainder filled in from reference TRBV29-1 and TRBJ1-1): SAVISQKPSRDICQRGTSLTIQCQVDSQVTMMFWYRQQPGQSLTLIATANQGSEATYESGFVIDKFPISRPNLTFSTLTVSNMSPEDSSIYLCSVRQTNTEAFFGQGTRLTVV.